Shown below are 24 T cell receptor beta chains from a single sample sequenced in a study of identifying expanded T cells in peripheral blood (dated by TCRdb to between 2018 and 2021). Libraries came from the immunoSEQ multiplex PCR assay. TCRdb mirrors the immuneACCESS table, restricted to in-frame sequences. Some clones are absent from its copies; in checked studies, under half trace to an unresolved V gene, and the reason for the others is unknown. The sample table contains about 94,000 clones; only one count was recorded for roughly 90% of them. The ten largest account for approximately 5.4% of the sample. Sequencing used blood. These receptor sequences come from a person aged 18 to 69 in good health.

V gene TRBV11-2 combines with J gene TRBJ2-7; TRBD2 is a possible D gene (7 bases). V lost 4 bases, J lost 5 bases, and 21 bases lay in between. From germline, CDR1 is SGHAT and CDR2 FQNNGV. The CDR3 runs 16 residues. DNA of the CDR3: TGTGCCAGCAGCTCGGGTGTAGGGGGGGCGATAGACGAGCAGTACTTC. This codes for CASSSGVGGAIDEQYF.

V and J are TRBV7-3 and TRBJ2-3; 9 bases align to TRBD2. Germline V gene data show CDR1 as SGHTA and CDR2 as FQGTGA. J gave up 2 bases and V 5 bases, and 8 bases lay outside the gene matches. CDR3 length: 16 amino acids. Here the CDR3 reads CASSRETSGYTDTQYF. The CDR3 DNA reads TGTGCCAGCAGCCGAGAGACTAGCGGATACACAGATACGCAGTATTTT.

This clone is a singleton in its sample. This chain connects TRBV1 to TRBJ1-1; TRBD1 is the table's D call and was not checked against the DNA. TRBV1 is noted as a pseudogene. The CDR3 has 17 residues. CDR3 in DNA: TGCACCAGCAGCCAAGCCCCTGGGGGCACTAAGAACACTGAAGCTTTCTTT. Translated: CTSSQAPGGTKNTEAFF.

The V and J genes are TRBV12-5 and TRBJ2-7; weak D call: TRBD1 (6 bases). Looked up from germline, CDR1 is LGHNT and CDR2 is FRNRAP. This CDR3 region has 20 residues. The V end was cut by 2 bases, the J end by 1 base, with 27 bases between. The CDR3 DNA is TGTGCTAGTGGTTTGAGGGGTTTGCCGGGACAAGGGAGTGAGTCCTACGAGCAGTACTTC. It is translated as CASGLRGLPGQGSESYEQYF.

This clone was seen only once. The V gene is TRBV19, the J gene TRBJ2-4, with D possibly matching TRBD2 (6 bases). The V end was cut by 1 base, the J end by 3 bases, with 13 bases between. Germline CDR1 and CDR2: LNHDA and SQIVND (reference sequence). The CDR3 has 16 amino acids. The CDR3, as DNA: TGTGCCAGTAGTATAGCGGGAGCTCTTGGCAAAAACATTCAGTACTTC. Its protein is CASSIAGALGKNIQYF.

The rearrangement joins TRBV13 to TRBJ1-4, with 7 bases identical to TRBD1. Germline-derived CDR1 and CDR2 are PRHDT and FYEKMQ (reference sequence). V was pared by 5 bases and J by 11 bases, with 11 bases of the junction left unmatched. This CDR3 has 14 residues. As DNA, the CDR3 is TGTGCCAGCAGCCCTCATGGAGGGGGCGGTAAACTGTTTTTT. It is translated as CASSPHGGGGKLFF.

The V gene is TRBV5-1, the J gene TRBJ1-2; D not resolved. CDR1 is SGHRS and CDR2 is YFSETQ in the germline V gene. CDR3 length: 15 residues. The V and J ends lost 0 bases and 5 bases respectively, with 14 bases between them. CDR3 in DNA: TGCGCCAGCAGCTTGGTCGGTCCCAGTTATTATGGCTACACCTTC. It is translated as CASSLVGPSYYGYTF.

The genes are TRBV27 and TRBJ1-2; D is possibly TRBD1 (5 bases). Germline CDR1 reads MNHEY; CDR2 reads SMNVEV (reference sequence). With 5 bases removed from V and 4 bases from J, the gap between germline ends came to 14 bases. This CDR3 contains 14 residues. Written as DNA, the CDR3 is TGTGCCAGCAGTCCCGCAGGGAGATCCTATGGCTACACCTTC. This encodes CASSPAGRSYGYTF.

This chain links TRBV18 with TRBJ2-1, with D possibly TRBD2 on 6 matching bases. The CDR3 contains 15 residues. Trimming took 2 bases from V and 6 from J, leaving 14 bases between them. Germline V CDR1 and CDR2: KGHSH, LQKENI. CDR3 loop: CASSPTAGRGNEQFF. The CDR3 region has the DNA TGTGCCAGCTCACCAACGGCGGGAAGAGGCAATGAGCAGTTCTTC.

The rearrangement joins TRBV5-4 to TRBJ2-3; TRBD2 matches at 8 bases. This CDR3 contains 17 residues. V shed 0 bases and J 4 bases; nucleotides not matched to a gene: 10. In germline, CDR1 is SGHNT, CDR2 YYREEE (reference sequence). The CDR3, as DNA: TGTGCCAGCAGCTTGGGTCCGGGACTAGTAGTCGCAGATACGCAGTATTTT. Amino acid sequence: CASSLGPGLVVADTQYF.

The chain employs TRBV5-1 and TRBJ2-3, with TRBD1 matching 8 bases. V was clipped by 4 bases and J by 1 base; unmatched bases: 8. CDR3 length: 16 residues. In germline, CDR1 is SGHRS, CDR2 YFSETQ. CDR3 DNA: TGCGCCAGCAGCCCCGCCGGACAGGGCGGCACAGATACGCAGTATTTT. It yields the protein CASSPAGQGGTDTQYF.

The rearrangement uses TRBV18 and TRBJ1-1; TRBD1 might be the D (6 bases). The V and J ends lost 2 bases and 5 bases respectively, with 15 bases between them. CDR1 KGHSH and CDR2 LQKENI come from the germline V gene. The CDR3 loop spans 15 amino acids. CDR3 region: CASSPGPGVRTEAFF. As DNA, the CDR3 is TGTGCCAGCTCACCAGGGCCAGGGGTGAGGACTGAAGCTTTCTTT.

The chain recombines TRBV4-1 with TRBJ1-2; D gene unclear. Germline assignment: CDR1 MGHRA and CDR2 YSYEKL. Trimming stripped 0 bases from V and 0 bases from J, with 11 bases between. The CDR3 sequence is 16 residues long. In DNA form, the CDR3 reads TGCGCCAGCAGCCAAGATCGTCAGTCAACTAACTATGGCTACACCTTC. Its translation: CASSQDRQSTNYGYTF.

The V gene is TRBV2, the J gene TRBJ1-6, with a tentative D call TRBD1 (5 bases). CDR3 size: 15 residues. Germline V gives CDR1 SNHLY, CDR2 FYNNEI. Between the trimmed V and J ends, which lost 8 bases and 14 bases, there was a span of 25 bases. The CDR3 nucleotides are TGTGCCAGCCTTTTGACAAGACAGCGATATTTCACCCTCCACTTT. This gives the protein CASLLTRQRYFTLHF.

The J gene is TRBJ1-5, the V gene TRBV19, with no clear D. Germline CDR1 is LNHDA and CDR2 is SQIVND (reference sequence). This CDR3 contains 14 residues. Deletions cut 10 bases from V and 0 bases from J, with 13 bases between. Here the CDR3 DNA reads TGTGCCACTGAACAGACTTATAGCAATCAGCCCCAGCATTTT. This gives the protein CATEQTYSNQPQHF.

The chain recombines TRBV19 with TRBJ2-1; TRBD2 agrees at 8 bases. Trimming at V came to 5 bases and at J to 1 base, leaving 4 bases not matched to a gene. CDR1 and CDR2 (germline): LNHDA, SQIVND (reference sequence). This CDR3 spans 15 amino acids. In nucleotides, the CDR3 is TGTGCCAGTAGTCCCGGACTAGCTTCCTACAATGAGCAGTTCTTC. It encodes CASSPGLASYNEQFF.

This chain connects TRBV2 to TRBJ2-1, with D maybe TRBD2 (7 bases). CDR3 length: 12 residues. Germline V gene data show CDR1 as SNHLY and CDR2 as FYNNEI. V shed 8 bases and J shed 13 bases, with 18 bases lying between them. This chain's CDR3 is CASHPEGGGQFF. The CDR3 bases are TGTGCCAGCCATCCCGAGGGGGGGGGCCAGTTCTTC.

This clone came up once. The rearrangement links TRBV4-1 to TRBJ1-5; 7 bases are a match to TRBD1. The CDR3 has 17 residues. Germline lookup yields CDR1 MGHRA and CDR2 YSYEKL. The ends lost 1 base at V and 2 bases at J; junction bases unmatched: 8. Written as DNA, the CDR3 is TGCGCCAGCAGCCAAGCTGTCGGAGGACAGGGCAATCAGCCCCAGCATTTT. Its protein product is CASSQAVGGQGNQPQHF.

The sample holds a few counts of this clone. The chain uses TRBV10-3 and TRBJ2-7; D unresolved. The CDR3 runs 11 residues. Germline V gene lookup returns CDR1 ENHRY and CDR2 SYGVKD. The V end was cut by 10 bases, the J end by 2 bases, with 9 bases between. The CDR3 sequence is CASAGAYEQYF. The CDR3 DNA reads TGTGCCAGTGCTGGAGCCTACGAGCAGTACTTC.

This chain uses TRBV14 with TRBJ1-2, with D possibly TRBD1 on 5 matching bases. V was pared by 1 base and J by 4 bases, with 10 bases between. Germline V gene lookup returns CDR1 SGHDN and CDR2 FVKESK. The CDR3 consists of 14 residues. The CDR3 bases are TGTGCCAGCAGCCAAGGCACAGGATCCTATGGCTACACCTTC. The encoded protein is CASSQGTGSYGYTF.

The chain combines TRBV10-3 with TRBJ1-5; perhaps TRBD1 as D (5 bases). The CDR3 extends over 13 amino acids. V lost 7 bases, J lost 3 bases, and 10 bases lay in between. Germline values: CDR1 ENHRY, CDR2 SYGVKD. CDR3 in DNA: TGTGCCATCACGGCAGGGCTCAATCAGCCCCAGCATTTT. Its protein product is CAITAGLNQPQHF.

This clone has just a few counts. CDR3: CATSRDQVGARNIQYF. DNA of the CDR3: TGTGCCACCAGCAGAGATCAGGTCGGAGCCCGAAACATTCAGTACTTC. V and J are TRBV15 and TRBJ2-4; D is uncertain. The germline V gene has CDR1 LNHNV and CDR2 YYDKDF (reference sequence). V lost 0 bases, J lost 6 bases, and 15 bases lay in between. CDR3 size: 16 residues.

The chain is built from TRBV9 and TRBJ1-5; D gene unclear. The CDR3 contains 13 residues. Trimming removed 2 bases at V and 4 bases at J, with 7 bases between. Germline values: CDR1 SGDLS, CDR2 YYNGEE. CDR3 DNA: TGTGCCAGCAGCGTTCAGGAAAATCAGCCCCAGCATTTT. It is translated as CASSVQENQPQHF.

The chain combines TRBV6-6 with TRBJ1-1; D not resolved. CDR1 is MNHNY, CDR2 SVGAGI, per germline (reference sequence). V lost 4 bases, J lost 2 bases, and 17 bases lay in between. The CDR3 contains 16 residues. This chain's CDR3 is CASSSLGLGVNTEAFF. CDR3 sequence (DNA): TGTGCCAGCAGTTCCTTAGGCCTTGGAGTTAACACTGAAGCTTTCTTT.